The rows below give T cell receptor beta chains drawn from one sample of a study of T-cell reconstitution after alpha-beta-depleted transplantation in children. TCRdb redid the calling of the PCR reads with MiXCR, one entry per CDR3 protein. The sample carries about a million distinct CDR3 sequences, less than 30% recorded once. This material consisted of PBMCs, mostly from graft donor cells, taken 360 days after TCRalphabeta/CD19-depleted stem cell transplant. The source of these receptors is a boy in the first two years of life who had a stem cell transplant for SCID, so the T cells may come from the graft donor. CDR3s include the opening cysteine and the closing phenylalanine or tryptophan. The D gene is left open where the match is weak. The size of a clone is reported for some rows only, either as once, few or many, or as a class for expanded clones.

clone_size: .
v_call: TRBV20-1
j_call: TRBJ1-6
d_call: TRBD1
cdr3_nt: TGCAGTGCTACCGACAGGGAGGGCCCAAAGCTCCACTTT
cdr3_aa: CSATDREGPKLHF

clone_size: .
v_call: TRBV5-1
j_call: TRBJ1-5
d_call: .
cdr3_nt: TGCGCCAGCAGCTCAGGTCTGGTAGATCAGCCCCAGCATTTT
cdr3_aa: CASSSGLVDQPQHF

clone_size: few
v_call: TRBV7-9
j_call: TRBJ2-1
d_call: TRBD2
cdr3_nt: TGTGCCATTAGCGGGGGGTTCCCTATCAATGAGCAGTTCTTC
cdr3_aa: CAISGGFPINEQFF

clone_size: many
v_call: TRBV9
j_call: TRBJ2-2
d_call: TRBD1
cdr3_nt: TGTGCCAGCAGCGTGCTTCCCGGACAGGCCAGCACCGGGGAGCTGTTTTTT
cdr3_aa: CASSVLPGQASTGELFF

clone_size: few
v_call: TRBV5-1
j_call: TRBJ2-1
d_call: TRBD1
cdr3_nt: TGCGCCAGCAGACTGGCCGTCCCGGGACAGGGTGGCAATGAGCAGTTCTTC
cdr3_aa: CASRLAVPGQGGNEQFF

clone_size: .
v_call: TRBV7-2
j_call: TRBJ2-7
d_call: .
cdr3_nt: TGTGCCAGCAGAAATTTCGTCGCTACGAAGCAGTACTTC
cdr3_aa: CASRNFVATKQYF

clone_size: few
v_call: TRBV3-1
j_call: TRBJ2-7
d_call: .
cdr3_nt: TGTGCCAGCAGCCAAGTCGGAGTTATCAACTTC
cdr3_aa: CASSQVGVINF

clone_size: few
v_call: TRBV7-9
j_call: TRBJ2-5
d_call: .
cdr3_nt: TGTGCCAGCAGCTTGTCTCAGGGATACGAGACCCAGTACTTC
cdr3_aa: CASSLSQGYETQYF

clone_size: .
v_call: TRBV29-1
j_call: TRBJ2-1
d_call: .
cdr3_nt: TGCAGCGTTGGTAGGGCAGTCTCCTACAGTGAGCAGTTCTTC
cdr3_aa: CSVGRAVSYSEQFF

clone_size: .
v_call: TRBV6-5
j_call: TRBJ2-2
d_call: .
cdr3_nt: TGTGCCAGCAGTTACTCGTTCGCCCGGTCCGGGGAGCTGTTTTTT
cdr3_aa: CASSYSFARSGELFF

clone_size: .
v_call: TRBV7-9
j_call: TRBJ1-2
d_call: .
cdr3_nt: TGTGCCAGCAGCCCCAGGGGAACCTATGGCTACACCTTC
cdr3_aa: CASSPRGTYGYTF

clone_size: .
v_call: TRBV20-1
j_call: TRBJ1-1
d_call: .
cdr3_nt: TGCACAAGACCGGGGGTGAACACTGAAGCTTTCTTT
cdr3_aa: CTRPGVNTEAFF

clone_size: .
v_call: TRBV12-3/TRBV12-4
j_call: TRBJ2-3
d_call: .
cdr3_nt: TGTGCCAGCAGTCCCCTCTCGGGCCCTCGGGTAGATACGCAGTATTTT
cdr3_aa: CASSPLSGPRVDTQYF

clone_size: few
v_call: TRBV12-3/TRBV12-4
j_call: TRBJ1-1
d_call: .
cdr3_nt: TGTGCCAGCAGTACGGACAGCGGCACTGAAGCTTTCTTT
cdr3_aa: CASSTDSGTEAFF

clone_size: .
v_call: TRBV12-3/TRBV12-4
j_call: TRBJ2-7
d_call: TRBD2
cdr3_nt: TGTGCCAGCAGTTCCGGCCCGCACAGCGGGGCCTACGAGCAGTACTTC
cdr3_aa: CASSSGPHSGAYEQYF

clone_size: few
v_call: TRBV27
j_call: TRBJ2-2
d_call: .
cdr3_nt: TGTGCCAGCTACCGCGACCCGACTCCCCGAGTAACCGGGGAGCTGTTTTTT
cdr3_aa: CASYRDPTPRVTGELFF